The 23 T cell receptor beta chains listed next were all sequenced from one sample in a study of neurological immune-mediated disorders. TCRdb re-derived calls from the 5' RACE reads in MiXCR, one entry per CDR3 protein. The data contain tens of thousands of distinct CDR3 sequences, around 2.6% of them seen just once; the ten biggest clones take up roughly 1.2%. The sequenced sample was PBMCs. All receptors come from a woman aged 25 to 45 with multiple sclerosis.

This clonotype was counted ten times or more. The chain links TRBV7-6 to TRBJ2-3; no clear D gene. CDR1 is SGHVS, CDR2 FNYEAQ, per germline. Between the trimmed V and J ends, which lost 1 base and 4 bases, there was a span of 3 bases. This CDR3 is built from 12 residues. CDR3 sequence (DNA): TGTGCCAGCAGCTTAGACTCAGATACGCAGTATTTT. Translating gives CASSLDSDTQYF.

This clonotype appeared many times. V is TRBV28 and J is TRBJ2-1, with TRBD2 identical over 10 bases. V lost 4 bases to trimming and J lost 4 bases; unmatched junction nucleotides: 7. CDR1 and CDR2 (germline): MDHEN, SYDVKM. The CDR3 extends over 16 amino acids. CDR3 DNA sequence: TGTGCCAGCAGTTCATCTAGCGGGAGTAGATACAATGAGCAGTTCTTC. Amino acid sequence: CASSSSSGSRYNEQFF. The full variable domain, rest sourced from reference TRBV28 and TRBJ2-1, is DVKVTQSSRYLVKRTGEKVFLECVQDMDHENMFWYRQDPGLGLRLIYFSYDVKMKEKGDIPEGYSVSREKKERFSLILESASTNQTSMYLCASSSSSGSRYNEQFFGPGTRLTVL.

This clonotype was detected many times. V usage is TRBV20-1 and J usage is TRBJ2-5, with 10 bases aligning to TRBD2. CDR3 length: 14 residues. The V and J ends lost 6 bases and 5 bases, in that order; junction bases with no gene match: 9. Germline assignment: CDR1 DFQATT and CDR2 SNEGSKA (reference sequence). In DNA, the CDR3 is TGCAGTGCCCCGGACCGACTAGCGGGCGAGACCCAGTACTTC. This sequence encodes CSAPDRLAGETQYF.

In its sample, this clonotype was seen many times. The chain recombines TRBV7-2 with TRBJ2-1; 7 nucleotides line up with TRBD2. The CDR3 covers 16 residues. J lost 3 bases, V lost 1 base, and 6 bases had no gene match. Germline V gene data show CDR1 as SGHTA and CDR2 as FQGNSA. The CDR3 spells CASSLEAAGNYNEQFF. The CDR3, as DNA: TGTGCCAGCAGCTTAGAGGCAGCGGGAAACTACAATGAGCAGTTCTTC.

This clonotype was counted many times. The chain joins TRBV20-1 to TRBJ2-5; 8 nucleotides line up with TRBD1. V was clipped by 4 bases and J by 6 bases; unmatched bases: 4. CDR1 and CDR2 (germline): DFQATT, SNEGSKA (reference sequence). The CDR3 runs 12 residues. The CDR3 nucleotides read TGCAGTGCTAACACAGGGGGGCAGACCCAGTACTTC. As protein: CSANTGGQTQYF.

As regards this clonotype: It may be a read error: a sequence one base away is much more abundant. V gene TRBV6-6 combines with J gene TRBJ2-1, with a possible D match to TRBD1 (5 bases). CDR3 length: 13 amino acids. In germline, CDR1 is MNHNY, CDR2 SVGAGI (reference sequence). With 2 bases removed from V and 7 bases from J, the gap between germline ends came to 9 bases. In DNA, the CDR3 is TGTGCCAGCAGTTACAGCGCAGGGAATGAGCAGTTCTTC. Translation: CASSYSAGNEQFF.

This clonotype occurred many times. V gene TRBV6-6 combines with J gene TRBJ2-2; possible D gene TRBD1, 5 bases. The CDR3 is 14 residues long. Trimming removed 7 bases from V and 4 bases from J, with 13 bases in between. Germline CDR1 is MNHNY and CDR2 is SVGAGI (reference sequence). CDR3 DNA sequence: TGTGCCAGCACCCCAGGGCAGCTCACCGGGGAGCTGTTTTTT. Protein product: CASTPGQLTGELFF.

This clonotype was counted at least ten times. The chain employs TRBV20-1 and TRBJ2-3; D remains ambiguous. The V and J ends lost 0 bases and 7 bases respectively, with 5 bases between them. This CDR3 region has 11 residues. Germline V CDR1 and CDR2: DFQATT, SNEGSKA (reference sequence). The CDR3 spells CSARDLNTQYF. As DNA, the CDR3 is TGCAGTGCTAGAGATTTAAATACGCAGTATTTT.

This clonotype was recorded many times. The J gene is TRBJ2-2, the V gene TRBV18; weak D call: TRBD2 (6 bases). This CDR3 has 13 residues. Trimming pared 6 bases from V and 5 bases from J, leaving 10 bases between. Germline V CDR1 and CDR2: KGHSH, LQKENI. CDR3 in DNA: TGTGCCAGCTCGTACGGACTAACCGGGGAGCTGTTTTTT. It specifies CASSYGLTGELFF.

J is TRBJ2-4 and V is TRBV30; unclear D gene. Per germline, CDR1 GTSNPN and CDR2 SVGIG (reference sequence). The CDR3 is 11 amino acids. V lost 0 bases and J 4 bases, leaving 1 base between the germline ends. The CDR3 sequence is CAWSVKNIQYF. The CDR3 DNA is TGTGCCTGGAGTGTGAAAAACATTCAGTACTTC.

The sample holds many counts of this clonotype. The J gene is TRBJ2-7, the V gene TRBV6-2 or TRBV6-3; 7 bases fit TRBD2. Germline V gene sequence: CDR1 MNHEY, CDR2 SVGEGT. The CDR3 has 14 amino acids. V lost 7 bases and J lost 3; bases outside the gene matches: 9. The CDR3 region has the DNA TGTGCCAGCAATGGGCGGGAGAAAATCTACGAGCAGTACTTC. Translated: CASNGREKIYEQYF.

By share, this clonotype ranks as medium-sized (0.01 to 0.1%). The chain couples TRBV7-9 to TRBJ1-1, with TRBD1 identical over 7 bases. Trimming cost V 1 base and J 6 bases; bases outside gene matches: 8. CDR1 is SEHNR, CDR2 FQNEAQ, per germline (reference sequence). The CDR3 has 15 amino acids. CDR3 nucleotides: TGTGCCAGCAGCTTAGTAATTGACAGGGTTGCTGAAGCTTTCTTT. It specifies CASSLVIDRVAEAFF.

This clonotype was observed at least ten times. The CDR3 sequence: CASSLEVLETQYF. CDR3 nucleotide sequence: TGTGCCAGCAGCTTAGAGGTCCTGGAGACCCAGTACTTC. The V and J genes are TRBV7-2 and TRBJ2-5; no definite D call. The CDR3 totals 13 residues. V was cut by 1 base and J by 5 bases, with 8 bases left in between. CDR1 is SGHTA, CDR2 FQGNSA, per germline.

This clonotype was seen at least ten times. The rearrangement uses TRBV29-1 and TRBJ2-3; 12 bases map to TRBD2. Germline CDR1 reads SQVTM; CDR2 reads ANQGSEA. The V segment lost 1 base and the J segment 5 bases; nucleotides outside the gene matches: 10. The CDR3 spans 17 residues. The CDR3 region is CSVEAGLAGGPIDTQYF. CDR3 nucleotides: TGCAGCGTTGAAGCCGGGCTAGCGGGAGGGCCGATAGATACGCAGTATTTT.

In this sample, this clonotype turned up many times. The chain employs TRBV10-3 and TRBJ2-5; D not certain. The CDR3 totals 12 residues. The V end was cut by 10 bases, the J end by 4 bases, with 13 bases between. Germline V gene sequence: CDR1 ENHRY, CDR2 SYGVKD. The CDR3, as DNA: TGTGCCACCGGGCCGGCTTCAGAGACCCAGTACTTC. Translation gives CATGPASETQYF.

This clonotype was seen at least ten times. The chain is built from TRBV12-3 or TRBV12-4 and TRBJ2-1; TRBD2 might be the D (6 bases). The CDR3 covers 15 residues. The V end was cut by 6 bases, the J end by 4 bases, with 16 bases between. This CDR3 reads CASSLRLASYNEQFF. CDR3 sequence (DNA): TGTGCCAGCAGCCTCCGGCTAGCGTCGTACAATGAGCAGTTCTTC.

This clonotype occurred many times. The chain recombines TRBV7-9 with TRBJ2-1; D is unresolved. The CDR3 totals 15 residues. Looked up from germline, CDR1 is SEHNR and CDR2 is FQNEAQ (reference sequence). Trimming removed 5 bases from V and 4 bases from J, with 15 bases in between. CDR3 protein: CASSRGHLRYNEQFF. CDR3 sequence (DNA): TGTGCCAGCAGCCGCGGCCACCTGCGGTACAATGAGCAGTTCTTC.

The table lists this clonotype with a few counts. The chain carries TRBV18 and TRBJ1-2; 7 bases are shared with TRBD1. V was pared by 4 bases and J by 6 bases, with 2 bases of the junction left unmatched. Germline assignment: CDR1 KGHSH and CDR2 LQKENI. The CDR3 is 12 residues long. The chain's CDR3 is CASSLQGNGYTF. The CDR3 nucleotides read TGTGCCAGCTCACTACAGGGGAATGGCTACACCTTC. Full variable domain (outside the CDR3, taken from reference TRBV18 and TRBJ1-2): NAGVMQNPRHLVRRRGQEARLRCSPMKGHSHVYWYRQLPEEGLKFMVYLQKENIIDESGMPKERFSAEFPKEGPSILRIQQVVRGDSAAYFCASSLQGNGYTFGSGTRLTVV.

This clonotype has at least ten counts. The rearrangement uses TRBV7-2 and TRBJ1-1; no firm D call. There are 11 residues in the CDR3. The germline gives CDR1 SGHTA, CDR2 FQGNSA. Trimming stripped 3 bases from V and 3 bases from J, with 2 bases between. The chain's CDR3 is CASSFYTEAFF. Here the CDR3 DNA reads TGTGCCAGCAGCTTTTACACTGAAGCTTTCTTT.

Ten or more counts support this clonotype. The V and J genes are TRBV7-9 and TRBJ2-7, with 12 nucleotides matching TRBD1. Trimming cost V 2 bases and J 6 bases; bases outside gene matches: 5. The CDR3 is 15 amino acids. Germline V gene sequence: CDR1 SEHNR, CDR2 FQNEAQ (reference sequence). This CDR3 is CASSLSGTGGSEQYF. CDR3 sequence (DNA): TGTGCCAGCAGCTTATCAGGGACAGGGGGCAGCGAGCAGTACTTC.

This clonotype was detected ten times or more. The CDR3 DNA follows: TGTGCCAGCAGCTTGGGGGGACGGTTCAATCAGCCCCAGCATTTT. Its protein product is CASSLGGRFNQPQHF. The chain links TRBV7-2 to TRBJ1-5, with a possible D match to TRBD1 (5 bases). Trimming took 3 bases from V and 3 from J, leaving 12 bases between them. Germline V lookup: CDR1 SGHTA, CDR2 FQGNSA. This CDR3 is 15 amino acids long.

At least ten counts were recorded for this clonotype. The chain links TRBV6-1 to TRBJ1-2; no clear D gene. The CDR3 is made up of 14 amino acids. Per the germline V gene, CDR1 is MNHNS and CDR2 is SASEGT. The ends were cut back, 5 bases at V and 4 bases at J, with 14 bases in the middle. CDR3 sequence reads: CASSPYKEGYGYTF. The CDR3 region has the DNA TGTGCCAGCAGTCCTTACAAGGAGGGCTATGGCTACACCTTC.

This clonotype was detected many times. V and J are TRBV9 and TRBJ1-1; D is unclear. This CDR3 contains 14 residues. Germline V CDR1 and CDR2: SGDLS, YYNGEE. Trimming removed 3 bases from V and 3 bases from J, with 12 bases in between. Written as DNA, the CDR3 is TGTGCCAGCAGCGGAAACAGTGGGGACACTGAAGCTTTCTTT. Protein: CASSGNSGDTEAFF.